This passage covers 8 T cell receptor beta chains from one sample sequenced in a study of blood T cell repertoires in COVID-19. Assay: immunoSEQ multiplex PCR; the TCRdb copy retains only in-frame clones and omits some. The data contain approximately 100,000 clones, around 80% of them singletons. Sequenced material: peripheral blood. The source is a man aged 70-80 years with acute or convalescent COVID-19.

This sequence joins TRBV18 and TRBJ2-1; 15 bases fit TRBD2. V lost 4 bases to trimming and J lost 9 bases; unmatched junction nucleotides: 7. The CDR3 totals 16 residues. CDR1 is KGHSH, CDR2 LQKENI, per germline. CDR3 DNA: TGTGCCAGCTCACGGCGTGGGACTAGCGGGGGGCCTGAGCAGTTCTTC. Translation gives CASSRRGTSGGPEQFF. The variable domain in full, with the rest retrieved from reference TRBV18 and TRBJ2-1, is NAGVMQNPRHLVRRRGQEARLRCSPMKGHSHVYWYRQLPEEGLKFMVYLQKENIIDESGMPKERFSAEFPKEGPSILRIQQVVRGDSAAYFCASSRRGTSGGPEQFFGPGTRLTVL.

V is TRBV2 and J is TRBJ2-3; D not certain. The CDR3 contains 11 residues. V lost 8 bases to trimming and J lost 5 bases, with 8 bases between them. Looked up from germline, CDR1 is SNHLY and CDR2 is FYNNEI. CDR3 protein: CASANVDTQYF. CDR3 coding DNA: TGTGCCAGCGCGAATGTAGATACGCAGTATTTT.

This clone turned up a few times. A read error may produce the germline difference seen at one junction end. CDR3 sequence (DNA): TGTGCCAGCAGCCTCGCCTGGGGGGGCAACCTCCTCTTT. This translates into CASSLAWGGNLLF. The chain uses TRBV7-2 and TRBJ1-4, with D maybe TRBD1 (6 bases). This CDR3 has 13 amino acids. Per germline, CDR1 SGHTA and CDR2 FQGNSA.

Only one count was recorded for this clone. This rearrangement joins TRBV27 to TRBJ1-5; D is unresolved. V dropped 9 bases and J dropped 2 bases, with 14 bases sitting between them. The CDR3 has 14 amino acids. Germline loops: CDR1 MNHEY, CDR2 SMNVEV (reference sequence). CDR3 sequence (DNA): TGTGCCAGTAGCCAAGGCAGACGCAATCAGCCCCAGCATTTT. It encodes CASSQGRRNQPQHF.

The chain has TRBV2 and TRBJ1-1; TRBD1 matches 9 bases. There are 14 residues in the CDR3. The germline CDR1 and CDR2 sequences are SNHLY and FYNNEI. V lost 8 bases and J lost 3; bases outside the gene matches: 7. The CDR3 loop is CASLQDRGDTEAFF. CDR3 DNA sequence: TGTGCCAGCCTTCAAGACAGGGGGGACACTGAAGCTTTCTTT.

For the CDR3, the DNA is TGCGCCAGCAGCCAAGCGGGGGGGCCGTACACCGGGGAGCTGTTTTTT. Amino acids: CASSQAGGPYTGELFF. The rearrangement links TRBV5-1 to TRBJ2-2; 10 nucleotides agree with TRBD2. The junction had 6 bases not matched to a gene; V was cut back by 4 bases and J by 3 bases. The CDR3 is 16 residues long. Germline lookup yields CDR1 SGHRS and CDR2 YFSETQ.

For the CDR3, the DNA is TGCAGTGCTTCGGGACAGGTCAAAGCTTTCTTT. Translating gives CSASGQVKAFF. This chain links TRBV20-1 with TRBJ1-1, with TRBD1 matching over 8 bases. V trimming: 5 bases; J trimming: 9 bases; junction bases outside the gene matches: 5. The germline V gene encodes CDR1 DFQATT and CDR2 SNEGSKA (reference sequence). CDR3 length: 11 residues.

This chain connects TRBV5-1 to TRBJ2-7; no firm D call. Between the trimmed V and J ends, which lost 0 bases and 5 bases, there was a span of 9 bases. Germline V lookup: CDR1 SGHRS, CDR2 YFSETQ. The CDR3 loop spans 13 amino acids. The CDR3 DNA reads TGCGCCAGCAGCTTGGCCGGTAAAGACGAGCAGTACTTC. This translates into CASSLAGKDEQYF.